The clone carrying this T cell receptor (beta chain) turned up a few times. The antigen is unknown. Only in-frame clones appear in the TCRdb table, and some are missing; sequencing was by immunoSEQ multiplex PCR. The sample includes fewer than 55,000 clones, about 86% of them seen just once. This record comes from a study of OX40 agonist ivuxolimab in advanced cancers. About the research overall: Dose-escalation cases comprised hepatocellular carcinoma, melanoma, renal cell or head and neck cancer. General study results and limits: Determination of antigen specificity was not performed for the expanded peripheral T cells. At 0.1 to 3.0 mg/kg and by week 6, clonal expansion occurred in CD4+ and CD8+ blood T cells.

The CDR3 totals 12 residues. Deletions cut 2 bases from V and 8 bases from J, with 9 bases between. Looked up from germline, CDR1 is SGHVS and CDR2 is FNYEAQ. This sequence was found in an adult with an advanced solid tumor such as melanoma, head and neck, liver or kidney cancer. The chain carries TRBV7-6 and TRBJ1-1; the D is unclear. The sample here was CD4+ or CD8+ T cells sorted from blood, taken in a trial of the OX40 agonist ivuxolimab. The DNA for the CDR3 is TGTGCCAGCAGCTTAAACCAACGAGAAGCTTTCTTT. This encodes CASSLNQREAFF.